This entry lists 20 T cell receptor beta chains sequenced from one sample in a study of breast tumors, draining lymph nodes, adjacent tissues. Samples came from axillary lymph nodes draining the breast cancer. TCRdb re-derived calls from the multiplex PCR reads in MiXCR, one entry per CDR3 protein. This repertoire shows some 100,000 distinct CDR3 sequences, less than 25% found once; its top ten account for around 1.3%. The material sequenced was axillary lymph node tissue. Receptors originate from a female donor with breast cancer. Some clones in this sample may be carry-over from other donors' samples.

This clonotype was seen many times. V is TRBV20-1 and J is TRBJ1-6; 7 nucleotides agree with TRBD1. This CDR3 is built from 14 residues. CDR1 and CDR2 (germline): DFQATT, SNEGSKA (reference sequence). Trimming removed 6 bases from V and 9 bases from J; junction bases left unmatched: 11. As DNA, the CDR3 is TGCAGTGCCCCGTTTGAGGGGGCCGGTTCACCCCTCCACTTT. As protein: CSAPFEGAGSPLHF.

In this sample, this clonotype turned up many times. This chain links TRBV27 with TRBJ2-5, with D uncertain. The CDR3 has 14 amino acids. V dropped 0 bases and J dropped 4 bases, with 9 bases sitting between them. Germline CDR1 reads MNHEY; CDR2 reads SMNVEV (reference sequence). Here the CDR3 reads CASSLSVTPETQYF. DNA for the CDR3: TGTGCCAGCAGTTTATCAGTCACGCCAGAGACCCAGTACTTC.

This clonotype was counted many times. The chain's CDR3 is CASSFTPQVTETQYF. The CDR3 DNA follows: TGTGCCAGCAGTTTTACCCCACAGGTTACAGAGACCCAGTACTTC. The V and J genes are TRBV5-8 and TRBJ2-5; a possible D gene is TRBD1 (5 bases). V dropped 5 bases and J dropped 4 bases, with 18 bases sitting between them. The CDR3 extends over 15 amino acids. CDR1 and CDR2 (germline): SGHTS, YDEGEE.

Points on this clonotype: This may be a read error, as it is one base from a much larger clone. V gene TRBV4-1 combines with J gene TRBJ1-2; D possibly corresponds to TRBD1 (6 bases). The ends were cut back, 3 bases at V and 3 bases at J, with 23 bases in the middle. Germline CDR1 and CDR2: MGHRA and YSYEKL. The CDR3 has 18 amino acids. The CDR3, as DNA: TGCGCCAGCAGCCAGATTCGCCTAGGGGGGAAAAGCCACTATGGCTACACCTTC. Residues: CASSQIRLGGKSHYGYTF.

This clonotype was seen many times. This chain uses TRBV10-3 with TRBJ1-6; D is perhaps TRBD1 (5 bases). Germline V gene data show CDR1 as ENHRY and CDR2 as SYGVKD. CDR3 length: 13 residues. V gave up 6 bases and J gave up 6 bases, with 9 bases separating them. CDR3 nucleotide sequence: TGTGCCATCAGGCCTGACAGTAATTCACCCCTCCACTTT. Its protein is CAIRPDSNSPLHF.

This clonotype occurred a few times. DNA of the CDR3: TGTGCCAGTAGTATCACAGGGGCGACAGATACGCAGTATTTT. Residues: CASSITGATDTQYF. The chain uses TRBV19 and TRBJ2-3; 7 positions agree with TRBD1. Germline-derived CDR1 and CDR2 are LNHDA and SQIVND (reference sequence). The V and J ends lost 3 bases and 3 bases, in that order; junction bases with no gene match: 3. The CDR3 totals 14 residues. Supplemented by reference TRBV19 and TRBJ2-3, the full variable domain reads DGGITQSPKYLFRKEGQNVTLSCEQNLNHDAMYWYRQDPGQGLRLIYYSQIVNDFQKGDIAEGYSVSREKKESFPLTVTSAQKNPTAFYLCASSITGATDTQYFGPGTRLTVL.

V is TRBV3-1 and J is TRBJ2-5; 8 nucleotides align to TRBD2. This CDR3 comprises 16 residues. Trimming at V came to 0 bases and at J to 1 base, leaving 4 bases not matched to a gene. Per germline, CDR1 LGHDT and CDR2 YNNKEL (reference sequence). Written as DNA, the CDR3 is TGTGCCAGCAGCCAAGACTTTAGCGGGGTCCAAGAGACCCAGTACTTC. Translated, it gives CASSQDFSGVQETQYF.

Many counts were recorded for this clonotype. The chain links TRBV6-1 to TRBJ1-6, with D maybe TRBD1 (5 bases). The CDR3 runs to 14 residues. Deletions cut 4 bases from V and 6 bases from J, with 10 bases between. From germline, CDR1 is MNHNS and CDR2 SASEGT. CDR3 DNA sequence: TGTGCCAGCAGTGTCCAGGGTTCTAATTCACCCCTCCACTTT. Translation gives CASSVQGSNSPLHF.

The V gene is TRBV6-5, the J gene TRBJ1-1; unclear D gene. V was pared by 4 bases and J by 7 bases, with 7 bases between. The CDR3 runs 11 residues. Per germline, CDR1 MNHEY and CDR2 SVGAGI. The CDR3 sequence: CASSSTFEAFF. The CDR3 DNA follows: TGTGCCAGCAGTTCCACTTTTGAAGCTTTCTTT.

Turning to this clonotype: Just one base apart from a much larger clone, this may be a read error. CDR3 amino acids: CASRRGHGTDTQYF. CDR3 coding DNA: TGTGCCAGCAGGCGGGGGCATGGCACAGATACGCAGTATTTT. The chain combines TRBV4-2 with TRBJ2-3, with D possibly TRBD2 on 7 matching bases. The V end was cut by 6 bases, the J end by 1 base, with 11 bases between. Germline CDR1 LGHNA, CDR2 YNFKEQ. The CDR3 sequence is 14 residues long.

This clonotype was counted many times. Written as DNA, the CDR3 is TGTGCCAGCAGTGACGGGGGGGGTTTTAGTGAGCAGTTCTTC. The encoded protein is CASSDGGGFSEQFF. V is TRBV2 and J is TRBJ2-1; 8 bases align to TRBD2. CDR1 is SNHLY and CDR2 is FYNNEI in the germline V gene. CDR3 length equals 14 residues. V dropped 3 bases and J dropped 9; count of bases not matched to a gene: 7.

To note about this clonotype: Possible read error: a much larger clone is one base away. V is TRBV5-1 and J is TRBJ1-4; TRBD1 might be the D (5 bases). CDR1 is SGHRS, CDR2 YFSETQ, per germline. Between the trimmed V and J ends, which lost 2 bases and 3 bases, there was a span of 11 bases. CDR3 length: 15 amino acids. CDR3 amino acids: CASSFGHLANEKLFF. In nucleotides, the CDR3 is TGCGCCAGCAGCTTTGGACATTTAGCTAATGAAAAACTGTTTTTT.

This clonotype was counted many times. The rearrangement links TRBV6-6 to TRBJ2-7; a possible D gene is TRBD1 (5 bases). Germline V lookup: CDR1 MNHNY, CDR2 SVGAGI (reference sequence). Trimming removed 8 bases at V and 4 bases at J, with 21 bases between. This CDR3 contains 15 residues. The CDR3 loop is CASGRPTEPTYEQYF. In DNA form, the CDR3 reads TGTGCCAGCGGGCGACCGACAGAGCCCACATACGAGCAGTACTTC.

This clonotype was seen many times. The genes are TRBV27 and TRBJ2-1; 8 bases align to TRBD1. The CDR3 totals 13 residues. Per the germline V gene, CDR1 is MNHEY and CDR2 is SMNVEV (reference sequence). V was pared by 10 bases and J by 8 bases, with 10 bases of the junction left unmatched. CDR3 nucleotide sequence: TGTGCCACCACGGGACAGGTAGATCATGAGCAGTTCTTC. It is translated as CATTGQVDHEQFF.

This clonotype was detected ten times or more. The chain has TRBV5-4 and TRBJ2-7, with D possibly matching TRBD2 (6 bases). Germline CDR1 reads SGHNT; CDR2 reads YYREEE (reference sequence). The CDR3 is 15 amino acids. V gave up 5 bases and J gave up 1 base, with 16 bases separating them. The CDR3 reads CASSRRDSLSYEQYF. The CDR3 region has the DNA TGTGCCAGCAGTCGCCGGGACTCCCTATCCTACGAGCAGTACTTC. Full variable domain (outside the CDR3, taken from reference TRBV5-4 and TRBJ2-7): ETGVTQSPTHLIKTRGQQVTLRCSSQSGHNTVSWYQQALGQGPQFIFQYYREEENGRGNFPPRFSGLQFPNYSSELNVNALELDDSALYLCASSRRDSLSYEQYFGPGTRLTVT.

Worth noting for this clonotype: A much larger clone differs by one base, so this may be a read error. This chain uses TRBV12-3 or TRBV12-4 with TRBJ2-1; D uncertain. This CDR3 is 11 amino acids long. The CDR3 DNA is TGTGCCAGCAGTCTCACCAATGAGCAGCTCTTC. Residues: CASSLTNEQLF.

This clonotype was recorded many times. The chain carries TRBV12-3 or TRBV12-4 and TRBJ2-3; the D gene is possibly TRBD2 (6 bases). The CDR3 is 15 amino acids. The V gene lost 3 bases and the J gene lost 4 bases, with 14 bases spanning the gap. In DNA, the CDR3 is TGTGCCAGCAGTTTGACGCCGGGAGTGTCAGATACGCAGTATTTT. Protein sequence: CASSLTPGVSDTQYF.

This clonotype was observed a few times. This may come from a read error, since a much larger clone is one base off. The chain is built from TRBV2 and TRBJ2-7, with 8 bases matching TRBD1. This CDR3 region has 13 residues. Looked up from germline, CDR1 is SNHLY and CDR2 is FYNNEI. The DNA for the CDR3 is TGTGCCAGTGGGACAGGTGTGAGGTACGAGCGGTACTTC. Translation: CASGTGVRYERYF.

This clonotype was seen many times. The gene calls are TRBV18 and TRBJ2-7; D uncertain. The CDR3 has 12 amino acids. Per the germline V gene, CDR1 is KGHSH and CDR2 is LQKENI. V shed 2 bases and J shed 7 bases, with 9 bases lying between them. The CDR3 region is CASSPTRLEQYF. CDR3 coding DNA: TGTGCCAGCTCACCAACACGGCTGGAGCAGTACTTC.

The sample holds many counts of this clonotype. The rearrangement links TRBV6-4 to TRBJ2-5; a possible D gene is TRBD2 (5 bases). Trimming left V 2 bases short and J 7 bases short, with 26 bases between. Germline CDR1 MRHNA, CDR2 SNTAGT. The CDR3 covers 18 residues. The CDR3 is CASSDPPQDPGRSWTQYF. The CDR3 DNA reads TGTGCCAGCAGTGACCCACCTCAGGACCCGGGAAGGTCTTGGACCCAGTACTTC.